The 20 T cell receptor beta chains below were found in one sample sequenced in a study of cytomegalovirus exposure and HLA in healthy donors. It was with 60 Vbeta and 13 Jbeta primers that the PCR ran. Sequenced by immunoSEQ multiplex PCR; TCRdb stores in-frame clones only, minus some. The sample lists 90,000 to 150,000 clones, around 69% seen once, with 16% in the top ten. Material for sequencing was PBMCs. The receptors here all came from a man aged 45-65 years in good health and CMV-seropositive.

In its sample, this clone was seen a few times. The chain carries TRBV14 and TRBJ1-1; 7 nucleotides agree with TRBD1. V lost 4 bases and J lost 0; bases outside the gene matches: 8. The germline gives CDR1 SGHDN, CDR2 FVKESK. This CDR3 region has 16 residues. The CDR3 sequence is CASSLRTGYMNTEAFF. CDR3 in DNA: TGTGCCAGCAGCCTGAGGACAGGCTACATGAACACTGAAGCTTTCTTT.

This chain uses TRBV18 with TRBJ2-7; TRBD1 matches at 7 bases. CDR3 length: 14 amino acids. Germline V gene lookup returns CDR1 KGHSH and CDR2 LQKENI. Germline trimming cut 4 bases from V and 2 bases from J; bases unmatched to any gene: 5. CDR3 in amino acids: CASSQGQGAYEQYF. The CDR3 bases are TGTGCCAGCTCACAGGGGCAGGGGGCCTACGAGCAGTACTTC.

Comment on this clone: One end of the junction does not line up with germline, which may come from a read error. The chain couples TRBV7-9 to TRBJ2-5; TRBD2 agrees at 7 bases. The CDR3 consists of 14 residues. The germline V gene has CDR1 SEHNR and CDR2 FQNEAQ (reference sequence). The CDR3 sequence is CASSLAAGQETQYF. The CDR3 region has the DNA TGTGCCAGCAGCCTAGCGGCAGGGCAAGAGACCCAGTACTTC.

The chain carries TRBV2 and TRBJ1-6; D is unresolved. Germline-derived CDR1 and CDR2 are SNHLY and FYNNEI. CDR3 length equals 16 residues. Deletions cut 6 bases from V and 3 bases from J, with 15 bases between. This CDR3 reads CASSPNLGNYNSPLHF. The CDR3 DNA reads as TGTGCCAGCAGCCCAAACCTAGGAAACTATAATTCACCCCTCCACTTT.

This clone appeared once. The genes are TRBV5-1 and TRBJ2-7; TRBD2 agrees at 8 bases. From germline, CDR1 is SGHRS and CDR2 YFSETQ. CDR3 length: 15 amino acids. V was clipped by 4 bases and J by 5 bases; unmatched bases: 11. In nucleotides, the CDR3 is TGCGCCAGCAGCACTCTTCTCGGGGGGGCCGACGAGCAGTACTTC. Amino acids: CASSTLLGGADEQYF. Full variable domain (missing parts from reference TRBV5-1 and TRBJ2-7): KAGVTQTPRYLIKTRGQQVTLSCSPISGHRSVSWYQQTPGQGLQFLFEYFSETQRNKGNFPGRFSGRQFSNSRSEMNVSTLELGDSALYLCASSTLLGGADEQYFGPGTRLTVT.

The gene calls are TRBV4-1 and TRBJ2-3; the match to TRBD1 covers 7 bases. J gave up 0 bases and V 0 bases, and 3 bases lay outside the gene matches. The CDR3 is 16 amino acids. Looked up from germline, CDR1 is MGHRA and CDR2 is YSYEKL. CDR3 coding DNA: TGCGCCAGCAGCCAAGATAGGGACAGAAGCACAGATACGCAGTATTTT. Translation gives CASSQDRDRSTDTQYF.

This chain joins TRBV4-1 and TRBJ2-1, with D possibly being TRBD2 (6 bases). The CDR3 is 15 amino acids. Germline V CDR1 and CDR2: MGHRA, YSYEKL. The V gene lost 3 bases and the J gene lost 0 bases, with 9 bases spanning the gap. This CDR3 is CASSQLEGSYNEQFF. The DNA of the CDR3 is TGCGCCAGCAGCCAGTTGGAGGGCTCCTACAATGAGCAGTTCTTC.

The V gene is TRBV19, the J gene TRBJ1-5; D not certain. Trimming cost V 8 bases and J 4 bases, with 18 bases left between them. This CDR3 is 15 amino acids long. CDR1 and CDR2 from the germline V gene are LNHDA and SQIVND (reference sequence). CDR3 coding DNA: TGTGCCAGTGACGCCGAGAGGAGTGAGAATCAGCCCCAGCATTTT. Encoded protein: CASDAERSENQPQHF.

The CDR3 here is CASSYQGMSPDTQYF. CDR3 nucleotides: TGTGCCAGCAGTTACCAGGGGATGAGCCCAGATACGCAGTATTTT. The genes are TRBV6-5 and TRBJ2-3, with D possibly TRBD1 on 6 matching bases. Germline assignment: CDR1 MNHEY and CDR2 SVGAGI. Trimming left V 2 bases short and J 4 bases short, with 13 bases between. This CDR3 region has 15 residues.

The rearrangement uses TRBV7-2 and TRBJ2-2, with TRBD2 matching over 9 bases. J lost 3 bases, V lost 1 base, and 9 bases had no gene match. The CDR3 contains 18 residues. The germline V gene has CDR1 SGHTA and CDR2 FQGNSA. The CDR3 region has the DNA TGTGCCAGCAGCTTAGGATTGAGGGCGGGAGGGGACACCGGGGAGCTGTTTTTT. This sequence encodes CASSLGLRAGGDTGELFF.

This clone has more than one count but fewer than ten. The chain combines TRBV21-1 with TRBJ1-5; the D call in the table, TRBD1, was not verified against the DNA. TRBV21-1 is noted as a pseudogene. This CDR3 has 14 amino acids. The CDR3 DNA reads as TGTGCCAGCTGGTCTCAGGGGGCGGATCAGCCCCAGCATTTT. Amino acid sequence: CASWSQGADQPQHF.

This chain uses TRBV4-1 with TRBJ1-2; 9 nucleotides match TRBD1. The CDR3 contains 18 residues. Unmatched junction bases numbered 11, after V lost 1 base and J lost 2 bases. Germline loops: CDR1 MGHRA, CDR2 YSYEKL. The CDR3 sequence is CASSQVTLRTGDNYGYTF. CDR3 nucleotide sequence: TGCGCCAGCAGCCAAGTCACCCTGAGGACAGGGGACAACTATGGCTACACCTTC.

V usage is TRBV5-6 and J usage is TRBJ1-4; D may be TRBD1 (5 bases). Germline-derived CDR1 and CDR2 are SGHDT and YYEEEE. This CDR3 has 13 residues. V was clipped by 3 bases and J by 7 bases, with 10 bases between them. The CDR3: CASSSVGGEKLFF. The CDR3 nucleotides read TGTGCCAGCAGCTCGGTGGGGGGTGAAAAACTGTTTTTT.

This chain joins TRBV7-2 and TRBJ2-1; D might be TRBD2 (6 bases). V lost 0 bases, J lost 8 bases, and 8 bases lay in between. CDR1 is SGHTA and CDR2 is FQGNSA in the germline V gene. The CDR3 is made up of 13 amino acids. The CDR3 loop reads CASSLAWGDEQFF. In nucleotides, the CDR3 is TGTGCCAGCAGCTTAGCGTGGGGGGATGAGCAGTTCTTC.

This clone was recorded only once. CDR3 residues: CASGTGINQPQHF. CDR3 nucleotide sequence: TGTGCCAGCGGGACAGGGATCAATCAGCCCCAGCATTTT. This chain connects TRBV2 to TRBJ1-5, with 9 bases matching TRBD1. With V trimmed by 8 bases and J by 3 bases, 2 bases remained unmatched. The germline V gene encodes CDR1 SNHLY and CDR2 FYNNEI. The CDR3 extends over 13 amino acids.

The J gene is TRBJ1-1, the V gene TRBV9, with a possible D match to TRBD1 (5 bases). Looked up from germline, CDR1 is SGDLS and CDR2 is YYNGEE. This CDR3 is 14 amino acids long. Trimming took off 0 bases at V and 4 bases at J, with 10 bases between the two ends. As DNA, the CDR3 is TGTGCCAGCAGCGTAGACAGGTATCCCACTGAAGCTTTCTTT. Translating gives CASSVDRYPTEAFF.

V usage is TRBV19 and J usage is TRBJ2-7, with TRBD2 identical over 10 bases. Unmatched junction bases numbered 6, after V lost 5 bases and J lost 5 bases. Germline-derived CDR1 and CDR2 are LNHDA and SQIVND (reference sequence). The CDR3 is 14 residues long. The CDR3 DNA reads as TGTGCCAGTAGTTCCTCTAGCGGGAGCCACGAGCAGTACTTC. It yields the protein CASSSSSGSHEQYF. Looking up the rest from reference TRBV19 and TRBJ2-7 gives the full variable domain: DGGITQSPKYLFRKEGQNVTLSCEQNLNHDAMYWYRQDPGQGLRLIYYSQIVNDFQKGDIAEGYSVSREKKESFPLTVTSAQKNPTAFYLCASSSSSGSHEQYFGPGTRLTVT.

The CDR3 DNA follows: TGTGCCATCAGTGAAAATCTAGCGGGAGGAACCTACGAGCAGTACTTC. Amino acid sequence: CAISENLAGGTYEQYF. The J gene is TRBJ2-7, the V gene TRBV10-3; 11 bases align to TRBD2. The length of the CDR3 is 16 residues. The J segment lost 2 bases and the V segment lost 3 bases, leaving 6 bases of the junction unmatched. From germline, CDR1 is ENHRY and CDR2 SYGVKD.

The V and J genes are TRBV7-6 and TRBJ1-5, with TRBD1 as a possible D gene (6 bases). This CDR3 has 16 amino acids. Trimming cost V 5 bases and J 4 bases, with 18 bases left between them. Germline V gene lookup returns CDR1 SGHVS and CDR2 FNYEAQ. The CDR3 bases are TGTGCCAGCAGCCCCACTAGGGGGGGCGGGAATCAGCCCCAGCATTTT. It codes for CASSPTRGGGNQPQHF.

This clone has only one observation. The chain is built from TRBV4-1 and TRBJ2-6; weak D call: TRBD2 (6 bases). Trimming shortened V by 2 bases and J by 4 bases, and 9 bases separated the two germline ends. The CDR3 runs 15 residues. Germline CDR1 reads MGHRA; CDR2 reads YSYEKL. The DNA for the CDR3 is TGCGCCAGCAGCCAAAGCGGGCCCGGGGCCAACGTCCTGACTTTC. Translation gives CASSQSGPGANVLTF.